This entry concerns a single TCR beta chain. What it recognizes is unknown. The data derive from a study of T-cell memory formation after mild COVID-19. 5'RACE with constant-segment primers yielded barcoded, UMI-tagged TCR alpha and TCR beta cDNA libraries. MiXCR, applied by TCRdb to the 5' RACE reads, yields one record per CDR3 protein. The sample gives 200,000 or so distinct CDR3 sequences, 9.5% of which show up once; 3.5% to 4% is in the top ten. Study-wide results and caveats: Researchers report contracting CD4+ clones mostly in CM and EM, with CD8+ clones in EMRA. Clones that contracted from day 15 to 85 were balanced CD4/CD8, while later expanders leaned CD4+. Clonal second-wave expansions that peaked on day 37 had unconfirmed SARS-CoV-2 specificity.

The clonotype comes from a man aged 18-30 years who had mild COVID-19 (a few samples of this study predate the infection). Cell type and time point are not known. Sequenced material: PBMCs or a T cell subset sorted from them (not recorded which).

The CDR3 reads CASSTRDSLTEAFF. The CDR3 DNA follows: TGTGCCAGCAGCACAAGGGACAGCCTGACTGAAGCTTTCTTT. V and J are TRBV7-2 and TRBJ1-1; 7 bases agree with TRBD1. V was pared by 5 bases and J by 5 bases, with 8 bases of the junction left unmatched. This CDR3 is built from 14 residues. CDR1 is SGHTA, CDR2 FQGNSA, per germline.